The present entry profiles one T cell receptor beta chain with its context. The target antigen is unknown. One entry per CDR3 protein results from TCRdb running MiXCR on the 5' RACE reads. The repertoire has 400,000 or so distinct CDR3 sequences, 20% to 25% of them found once; the top ten carry about 12%. This specimen comes from a study of T-cell memory formation after mild COVID-19. General observations from the study: Day 15 to 85 contracting clones showed balanced CD4/CD8; later expanders leaned CD4+.

The CDR3 has 14 amino acids. Looked up from germline, CDR1 is SQVTM and CDR2 is ANQGSEA. The J segment lost 10 bases and the V segment lost 7 bases, leaving 15 bases of the junction unmatched. The sequence derives from an adult woman who had mild COVID-19 (a few samples of this study predate the infection). Cell type and time point are not known. V is TRBV29-1 and J is TRBJ1-4; 7 bases are a match to TRBD1. The sequenced sample was PBMCs or a T cell subset sorted from them (not recorded which). The CDR3 nucleotides are TGCAGCGCTGCCGGACAGGTCGGCGGAGGAAAACTGTTTTTT. Residues: CSAAGQVGGGKLFF.